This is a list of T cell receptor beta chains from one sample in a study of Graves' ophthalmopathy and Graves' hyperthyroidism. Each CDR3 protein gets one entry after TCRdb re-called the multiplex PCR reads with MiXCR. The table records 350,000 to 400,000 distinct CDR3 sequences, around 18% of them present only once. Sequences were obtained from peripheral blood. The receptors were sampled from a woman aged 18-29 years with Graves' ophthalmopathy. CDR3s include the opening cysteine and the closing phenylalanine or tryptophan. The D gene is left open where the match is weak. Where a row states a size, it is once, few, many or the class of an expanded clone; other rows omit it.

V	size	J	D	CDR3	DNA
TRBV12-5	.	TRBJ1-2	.	CASGGGPAYGYTF	TGTGCTAGTGGTGGGGGGCCAGCCTATGGCTACACCTTC
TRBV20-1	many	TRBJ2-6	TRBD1	CSAEPAAGGVSGANVLTF	TGCAGTGCTGAGCCCGCGGCAGGGGGAGTCTCTGGGGCCAACGTCCTGACTTTC
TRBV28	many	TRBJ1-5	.	CASRTPGRPNQPQHF	TGTGCCAGCAGGACCCCGGGCCGACCCAATCAGCCCCAGCATTTT
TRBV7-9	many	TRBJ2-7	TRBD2	CASSSGTSRTYEQYF	TGTGCCAGCAGCTCAGGGACTAGCAGAACCTACGAGCAGTACTTC
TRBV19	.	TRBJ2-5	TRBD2	CASSHPSGRAVKTQYF	TGTGCCAGTAGTCACCCTAGCGGGAGGGCCGTGAAGACCCAGTACTTC
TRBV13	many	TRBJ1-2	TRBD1	CASSPTGGNGYTF	TGTGCCAGCAGCCCAACAGGGGGGAATGGCTACACCTTC
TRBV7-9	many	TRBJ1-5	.	CASSRESQPQHF	TGTGCCAGCAGCCGCGAAAGTCAGCCCCAGCATTTT
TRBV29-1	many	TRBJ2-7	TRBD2	CSVEDRGQGVAGGIYEQYF	TGCAGCGTTGAAGATAGAGGGCAGGGGGTCGCGGGAGGGATCTACGAGCAGTACTTC
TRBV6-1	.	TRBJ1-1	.	CASSPPWGTANTEAFF	TGTGCCAGCAGTCCACCTTGGGGGACCGCGAACACTGAAGCTTTCTTT
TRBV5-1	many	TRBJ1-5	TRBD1	CASSSTGQGQPQHF	TGCGCCAGCAGCTCTACGGGACAGGGGCAGCCCCAGCATTTT
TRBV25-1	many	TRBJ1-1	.	CASSPGVGIVEAFF	TGTGCCAGCAGCCCAGGGGTCGGGATAGTTGAAGCTTTCTTT
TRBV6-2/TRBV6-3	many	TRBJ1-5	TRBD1	CASSQTGSFNQPQHF	TGTGCCAGCAGCCAGACAGGGAGCTTCAATCAGCCCCAGCATTTT
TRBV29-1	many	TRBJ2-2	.	CSVDRGGMGPGELFF	TGCAGCGTTGATCGAGGGGGAATGGGGCCCGGGGAGCTGTTTTTT
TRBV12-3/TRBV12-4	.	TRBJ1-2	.	CAISKTQGFNGYTF	TGTGCCATCAGTAAAACACAGGGTTTCAATGGCTACACCTTC
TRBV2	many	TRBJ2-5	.	CASSWGQGGETQYF	TGTGCCAGCAGTTGGGGGCAGGGAGGAGAGACCCAGTACTTC
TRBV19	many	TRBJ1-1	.	CASSIETVNTEAFF	TGTGCCAGTAGTATAGAGACGGTGAACACTGAAGCTTTCTTT
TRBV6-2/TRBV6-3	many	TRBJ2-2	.	CASSYRNPGISNTGELFF	TGTGCCAGCAGTTACCGAAATCCCGGGATCTCGAACACCGGGGAGCTGTTTTTT
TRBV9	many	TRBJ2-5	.	CASSLGARTVEETQYF	TGTGCCAGCAGCTTGGGAGCCAGGACCGTCGAAGAGACCCAGTACTTC
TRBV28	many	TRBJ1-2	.	CASTFRSIVNYGYTF	TGTGCCAGCACTTTCAGATCAATTGTGAACTATGGCTACACCTTC
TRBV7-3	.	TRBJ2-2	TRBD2	CASSLGLTPGGGELFF	TGTGCCAGCAGCTTGGGACTAACCCCGGGAGGCGGGGAGCTGTTTTTT
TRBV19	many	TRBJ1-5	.	CASSLGTSRPQHF	TGTGCCAGTAGCTTAGGGACCTCGAGGCCCCAGCATTTT
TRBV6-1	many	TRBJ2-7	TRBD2	CASSPKLAGGVDEQYF	TGTGCCAGCAGTCCGAAACTAGCGGGAGGAGTAGACGAGCAGTACTTC